The 18 T cell receptor beta chains below were found in one sample sequenced in a study of Ad26.COV2.S vaccination and SARS-CoV-2 variants. Produced via immunoSEQ multiplex PCR; TCRdb's table is partial and in-frame only. The sample consists of over 85,000 clones, 80% of them appearing once. Material: peripheral blood, obtained after recovery from COVID-19. Receptor source: a human donor who had recovered from COVID-19.

The rearrangement uses TRBV19 and TRBJ2-3; D is ambiguous. The CDR3 consists of 14 residues. Trimming took off 7 bases at V and 3 bases at J, with 14 bases between the two ends. Germline V gene lookup returns CDR1 LNHDA and CDR2 SQIVND (reference sequence). CDR3 loop: CASTAGPLTDTQYF. Here the CDR3 DNA reads TGTGCCAGTACCGCCGGGCCTCTAACAGATACGCAGTATTTT.

This clone was counted a few times. The genes are TRBV28 and TRBJ2-2; D not certain. This CDR3 comprises 11 residues. Germline V CDR1 and CDR2: MDHEN, SYDVKM. Trimming took off 7 bases at V and 4 bases at J, with 4 bases between the two ends. Here the CDR3 reads CASMTTGELFF. In nucleotides, the CDR3 is TGTGCCAGCATGACCACCGGGGAGCTGTTTTTT.

This clone occurred a few times. The gene calls are TRBV30 and TRBJ2-3, with 8 bases that match TRBD2. The germline CDR1 and CDR2 sequences are GTSNPN and SVGIG (reference sequence). This CDR3 region has 14 residues. With V trimmed by 2 bases and J by 4 bases, 5 bases remained unmatched. CDR3 sequence reads: CAWSLNGGADTQYF. CDR3 nucleotides: TGTGCCTGGAGTTTGAACGGGGGGGCAGATACGCAGTATTTT.

V usage is TRBV19 and J usage is TRBJ2-7; the D is unclear. Trimming pared 7 bases from V and 3 bases from J, leaving 13 bases between. The V gene's germline CDR1 is LNHDA and CDR2 SQIVND (reference sequence). The CDR3 loop spans 13 amino acids. The CDR3 loop reads CASKSLSGYEQYF. DNA of the CDR3: TGTGCCAGTAAGTCGTTAAGTGGCTACGAGCAGTACTTC.

The V gene is TRBV4-3, the J gene TRBJ2-1, with TRBD2 matching over 8 bases. V lost 1 base, J lost 8 bases, and 10 bases stayed unmatched. Germline CDR1 reads LGHNA; CDR2 reads YSLEER. This CDR3 has 16 residues. CDR3 nucleotide sequence: TGCGCCAGCAGCCAAGCGCGCGCGGGGGGAACCGATGAGCAGTTCTTC. Its protein product is CASSQARAGGTDEQFF.

V usage is TRBV5-4 and J usage is TRBJ2-5, with 7 bases fitting TRBD1. CDR1 and CDR2 (germline): SGHNT, YYREEE (reference sequence). The J segment lost 3 bases and the V segment lost 2 bases, leaving 7 bases of the junction unmatched. The CDR3 is 15 amino acids. CDR3 sequence reads: CASSFERDSEETQYF. The CDR3 DNA follows: TGTGCCAGCAGCTTTGAACGGGACAGCGAAGAGACCCAGTACTTC. Full variable domain (outside the CDR3, taken from reference TRBV5-4 and TRBJ2-5): ETGVTQSPTHLIKTRGQQVTLRCSSQSGHNTVSWYQQALGQGPQFIFQYYREEENGRGNFPPRFSGLQFPNYSSELNVNALELDDSALYLCASSFERDSEETQYFGPGTRLLVL.

CDR3 in amino acids: CSVAGERSGATNTGELFF. CDR3 nucleotide sequence: TGCAGCGTTGCTGGAGAAAGGTCAGGGGCTACGAACACCGGGGAGCTGTTTTTT. The genes are TRBV29-1 and TRBJ2-2, with D possibly being TRBD1 (6 bases). There are 18 residues in the CDR3. Germline lookup yields CDR1 SQVTM and CDR2 ANQGSEA. Trimming cost V 4 bases and J 0 bases, with 21 bases left between them.

This clone was detected only a few times. The chain links TRBV6-5 to TRBJ1-3; D uncertain. Looked up from germline, CDR1 is MNHEY and CDR2 is SVGAGI. This CDR3 comprises 14 residues. V was cut by 0 bases and J by 2 bases, with 5 bases left in between. The CDR3 loop is CASSYSGTGNTIYF. The CDR3 DNA follows: TGTGCCAGCAGTTACTCTGGGACTGGAAACACCATATATTTT.

As DNA, the CDR3 is TGTGCCAGCAGTGGACCCGCGCTAGCGGGGGGGAGCTCCTACAATGAGCAGTTCTTC. This codes for CASSGPALAGGSSYNEQFF. V is TRBV2 and J is TRBJ2-1; 12 positions match TRBD2. V lost 4 bases and J lost 0; bases outside the gene matches: 10. Germline lookup yields CDR1 SNHLY and CDR2 FYNNEI. The CDR3 is 19 amino acids.

The chain links TRBV19 to TRBJ2-5; 8 bases agree with TRBD2. V shed 8 bases, J shed 1 base, and the junction held 15 bases outside the gene matches. CDR3 length: 17 residues. Germline V CDR1 and CDR2: LNHDA, SQIVND (reference sequence). The CDR3 DNA is TGTGCCAGTCTGGGGAGGCGGGGGGTCCGAATCCAAGAGACCCAGTACTTC. Translation: CASLGRRGVRIQETQYF.

This sequence joins TRBV6-6 and TRBJ2-7; D is perhaps TRBD1 (5 bases). V gave up 5 bases and J gave up 2 bases, with 16 bases separating them. The CDR3 sequence is 15 residues long. CDR1 is MNHNY, CDR2 SVGAGI, per germline (reference sequence). The DNA for the CDR3 is TGTGCCAGCAGTCTTTCAGGGCCTTCAACCTACGAGCAGTACTTC. Translating gives CASSLSGPSTYEQYF.

The J gene is TRBJ2-1, the V gene TRBV11-2; 8 bases fit TRBD2. V trimming: 5 bases; J trimming: 8 bases; junction bases outside the gene matches: 5. The CDR3 loop spans 13 amino acids. CDR1 is SGHAT and CDR2 is FQNNGV in the germline V gene. CDR3: CASSLSGGHEQFF. CDR3 DNA: TGTGCCAGCAGCCTCTCGGGAGGGCATGAGCAGTTCTTC. Together with reference TRBV11-2 and TRBJ2-1, the CDR3 gives the full variable domain: EAGVAQSPRYKIIEKRQSVAFWCNPISGHATLYWYQQILGQGPKLLIQFQNNGVVDDSQLPKDRFSAERLKGVDSTLKIQPAKLEDSAVYLCASSLSGGHEQFFGPGTRLTVL.

The V call is TRBV5-6, the J call TRBJ2-5; D is possibly TRBD1 or TRBD2 (5 bases each). This CDR3 has 15 amino acids. V lost 3 bases and J 2 bases, leaving 14 bases between the germline ends. Germline CDR1 is SGHDT and CDR2 is YYEEEE. This CDR3 is CASSYPGTAQETQYF. The DNA of the CDR3 is TGTGCCAGCAGCTACCCCGGGACGGCTCAAGAGACCCAGTACTTC.

The chain combines TRBV5-1 with TRBJ2-3; no clear D. The ends were cut back, 1 base at V and 2 bases at J, with 11 bases in the middle. CDR1 and CDR2 (germline): SGHRS, YFSETQ. This CDR3 is 15 amino acids long. This chain's CDR3 is CASSLFGSYTDTQYF. CDR3 DNA sequence: TGCGCCAGCAGCTTGTTCGGCAGCTACACAGATACGCAGTATTTT.

The chain joins TRBV2 to TRBJ2-5; TRBD2 is a possible D gene (5 bases). Germline V gene data show CDR1 as SNHLY and CDR2 as FYNNEI. Trimming pared 4 bases from V and 5 bases from J, leaving 8 bases between. The CDR3 extends over 12 amino acids. The CDR3 DNA reads TGTGCCAGCAGTGGGGTAGCGGAGACCCAGTACTTC. Amino acid sequence: CASSGVAETQYF.

The genes are TRBV30 and TRBJ2-7; weak D call: TRBD2 (7 bases). V was shortened by 3 bases and J by 5 bases, with 20 bases between the two germline ends. Looked up from germline, CDR1 is GTSNPN and CDR2 is SVGIG (reference sequence). The CDR3 sequence is 15 residues long. The DNA of the CDR3 is TGTGCCTGGAGGGGGGGCGGGGGACCGTTTCACGAGCAGTACTTC. It encodes CAWRGGGGPFHEQYF.

The chain joins TRBV24-1 to TRBJ1-3; 7 bases are a match to TRBD1. CDR1 is KGHDR, CDR2 SFDVKD, per germline. CDR3 size: 13 residues. Germline trimming cut 4 bases from V and 9 bases from J; bases unmatched to any gene: 5. The CDR3 DNA sequence: TGTGCCACCAGTGAGACAGGGTCTGGCACCATATATTTT. This encodes CATSETGSGTIYF.

This clone was observed a handful of times. V is TRBV2 and J is TRBJ2-7; D is unresolved. Trimming stripped 2 bases from V and 4 bases from J, with 3 bases between. The V gene's germline CDR1 is SNHLY and CDR2 FYNNEI. The CDR3 extends over 11 amino acids. CDR3 sequence: CASSETYEQYF. The CDR3 DNA is TGTGCCAGCAGTGAAACGTACGAGCAGTACTTC.